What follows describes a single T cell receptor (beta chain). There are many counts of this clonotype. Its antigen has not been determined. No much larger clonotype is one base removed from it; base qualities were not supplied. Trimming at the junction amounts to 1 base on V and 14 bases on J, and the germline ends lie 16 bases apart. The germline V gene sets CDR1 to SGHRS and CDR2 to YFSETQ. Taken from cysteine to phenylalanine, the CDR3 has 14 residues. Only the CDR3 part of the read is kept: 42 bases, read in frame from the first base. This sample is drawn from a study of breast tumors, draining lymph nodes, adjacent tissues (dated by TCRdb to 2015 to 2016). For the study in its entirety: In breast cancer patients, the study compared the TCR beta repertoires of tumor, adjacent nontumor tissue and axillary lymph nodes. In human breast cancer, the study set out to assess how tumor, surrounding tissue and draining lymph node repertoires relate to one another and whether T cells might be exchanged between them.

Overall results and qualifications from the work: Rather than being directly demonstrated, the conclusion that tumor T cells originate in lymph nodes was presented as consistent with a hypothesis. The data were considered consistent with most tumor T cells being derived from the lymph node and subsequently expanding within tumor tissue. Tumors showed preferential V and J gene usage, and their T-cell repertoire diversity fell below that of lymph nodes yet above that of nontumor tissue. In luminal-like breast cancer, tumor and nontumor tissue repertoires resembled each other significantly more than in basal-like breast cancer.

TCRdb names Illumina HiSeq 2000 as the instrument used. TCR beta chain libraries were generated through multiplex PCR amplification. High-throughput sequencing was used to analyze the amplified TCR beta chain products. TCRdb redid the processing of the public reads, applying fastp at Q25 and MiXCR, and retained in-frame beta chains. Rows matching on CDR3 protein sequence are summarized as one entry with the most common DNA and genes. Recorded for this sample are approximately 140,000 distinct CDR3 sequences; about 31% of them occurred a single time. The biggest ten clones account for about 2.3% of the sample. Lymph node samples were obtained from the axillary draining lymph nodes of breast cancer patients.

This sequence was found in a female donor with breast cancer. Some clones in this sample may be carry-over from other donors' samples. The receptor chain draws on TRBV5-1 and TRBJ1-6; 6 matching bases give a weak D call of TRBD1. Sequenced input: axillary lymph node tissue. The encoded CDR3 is CASSLLGGWDALHF. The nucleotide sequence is TGCGCCAGCAGCTTGTTGGGGGGCTGGGATGCCCTCCACTTT.